The 2 T cell receptor beta chains below come from one sample, sequenced in a study of T cells in localized non-small cell lung cancer. Repertoires were generated with immunoSEQ multiplex PCR, while TCRdb's copy carries only in-frame clones and drops some. Of about 48,000 clones in the sample, 60% to 85% are singletons; the top ten hold about a sixth. The source was peripheral blood, collected before any cancer treatment. The receptors here all came from a man aged 35-75 years with stage I squamous cell lung carcinoma.

The chain is built from TRBV10-3 and TRBJ2-3; a possible D gene is TRBD1 (6 bases). This CDR3 region has 16 residues. V lost 4 bases and J lost 1, with 15 bases in between. Germline loops: CDR1 ENHRY, CDR2 SYGVKD. CDR3 sequence: CAISGTGTGGTDTQYF. In nucleotides, the CDR3 is TGTGCCATCAGTGGTACAGGGACGGGTGGCACAGATACGCAGTATTTT.

This clone showed up just a few times. Sequence at one end of the junction differs from germline and may be a read error. This CDR3 is also generated by other DNA sequences in the sample. Here the CDR3 reads CASSQEQGFVNTEAFF. For the CDR3, the DNA is TGCGCCAGCAGCCAAGAACAGGGGTTTGTGAACACTGAAGCTTTCTTT. The chain couples TRBV7-2 to TRBJ1-1; the match to TRBD1 covers 7 bases. CDR3 length equals 16 residues. Germline V gene lookup returns CDR1 SGHTA and CDR2 FQGNSA. Full variable domain (outside the CDR3, taken from reference TRBV7-2 and TRBJ1-1): GAGVSQSPSNKVTEKGKDVELRCDPISGHTALYWYRQSLGQGLEFLIYFQGNSAPDKSGLPSDRFSAERTGGSVSTLTIQRTQQEDSAVYLCASSQEQGFVNTEAFFGQGTRLTVV.